There are a few counts of the clone carrying this T cell receptor (beta chain). Its specificity is not known. TCRdb fed the 5' RACE reads into MiXCR, producing one record per CDR3 protein. Of about 400,000 distinct CDR3 sequences listed, 6.2% were seen once; the top ten hold about 15%. This sample was taken from a study of T cells after yellow fever vaccination. Study-level background: Researchers used SMART-Seq v4 Ultra Low Input to prepare fractions that had low cell numbers.

Study-level results: Researchers report a weaker secondary response that nonetheless peaked faster, day 5 versus 15. Clonotype sharing between CD4 and CD8 compartments was small.

This CDR3 has 15 amino acids. The germline CDR1 and CDR2 sequences are SNHLY and FYNNEI. Trimming took off 5 bases at V and 4 bases at J, with 16 bases between the two ends. The sequence was collected from a man younger than 40 who received the YFV17D yellow fever vaccine. V and J are TRBV2 and TRBJ2-3; the D gene is possibly TRBD2 (5 bases). The source was PBMCs, collected 5 days after the yellow fever booster vaccination. The CDR3 DNA reads as TGTGCCAGCAGTAAATGGGGAACGGAGGCAGATACGCAGTATTTT. This translates into CASSKWGTEADTQYF.